This T cell receptor beta chain originates from a study of blood T cell repertoires in COVID-19. Study information: Sites across the United States, Italy and Spain contributed samples from acute and convalescent COVID-19. The cDNA or gDNA used as material had been derived from T cells, B-cell-depleted T cells, or PBMCs.

CDR1 is GTSNPN, CDR2 SVGIG, per germline (reference sequence). V lost 0 bases and J 4 bases, leaving 21 bases between the germline ends. The CDR3 contains 18 residues. Methods used by the authors: Reference gene primers were amplified, and this amplification served to estimate nucleated cell counts. Sequenced by immunoSEQ multiplex PCR; TCRdb stores in-frame clones only, minus some. That table is the source of V, J and clone size, and D and trimming were worked out from the DNA. Of 120,000 to 150,000 clones listed, approximately 80% were seen once; the top ten hold 3%. Specimen: peripheral blood. This TCR was sampled from a woman aged 40 to 49 with active or convalescent COVID-19. The chain uses TRBV30 and TRBJ2-2; possibly TRBD2 for D (6 bases). CDR3 amino acids: CAWSVIKLGTLSTGELFF. CDR3 in DNA: TGTGCCTGGAGTGTCATAAAGCTTGGGACTCTATCCACCGGGGAGCTGTTTTTT.